The 22 T cell receptor beta chains in this list originate from one sample, sequenced in a study of OX40 agonist ivuxolimab in advanced cancers. Profiling relied on immunoSEQ multiplex PCR, and the TCRdb table lists in-frame clones only, not all of them. The data show 50,000 to 65,000 clones, approximately 88% seen once. This specimen consisted of CD4+ or CD8+ T cells sorted from blood, obtained in a trial of the OX40 agonist ivuxolimab. The receptors derive from an adult with an advanced solid tumor such as melanoma, head and neck, liver or kidney cancer.

At least ten counts were recorded for this clone. V usage is TRBV5-1 and J usage is TRBJ1-1; D call uncertain. CDR1 and CDR2 (germline): SGHRS, YFSETQ. The CDR3 has 15 residues. Trimming stripped 4 bases from V and 1 base from J, with 14 bases between. Written as DNA, the CDR3 is TGCGCCAGCAGCATGATCGGGCAAGGGAACACTGAAGCTTTCTTT. Residues: CASSMIGQGNTEAFF.

This clone has only one observation. The chain uses TRBV6-5 and TRBJ2-7; TRBD2 agrees at 11 bases. Germline V lookup: CDR1 MNHEY, CDR2 SVGAGI. J was trimmed by 2 bases and V by 2 bases; bases with no gene match: 2. CDR3 length: 15 amino acids. This chain's CDR3 is CASSYTLAGAYEQYF. The CDR3 nucleotides read TGTGCCAGCAGTTACACACTAGCGGGAGCCTACGAGCAGTACTTC.

The chain employs TRBV7-8 and TRBJ1-4; 10 nucleotides agree with TRBD1. In germline, CDR1 is SGHVS, CDR2 FQNEAQ. This CDR3 has 15 residues. V was clipped by 5 bases and J by 7 bases; unmatched bases: 7. CDR3 region: CASSPRTGGGEKLFF. The CDR3, as DNA: TGTGCCAGCAGCCCGCGGACAGGGGGAGGTGAAAAACTGTTTTTT.

This clone came up a few times. V is TRBV18 and J is TRBJ2-3; D is undetermined. The CDR3 length is 11 residues. From germline, CDR1 is KGHSH and CDR2 LQKENI. V lost 1 base and J lost 5, with 1 base in between. DNA for the CDR3: TGTGCCAGCTCACCACAAGATACGCAGTATTTT. Translation gives CASSPQDTQYF.

The sample holds one count of this clone. The V call is TRBV15, the J call TRBJ1-3, with unresolved D. V shed 0 bases and J shed 0 bases, with 6 bases lying between them. The CDR3 contains 15 residues. The V gene's germline CDR1 is LNHNV and CDR2 YYDKDF (reference sequence). CDR3 amino acids: CATSRDPSSGNTIYF. CDR3 nucleotide sequence: TGTGCCACCAGCAGAGACCCTTCCTCTGGAAACACCATATATTTT. Full variable domain (outside the CDR3, taken from reference TRBV15 and TRBJ1-3): DAMVIQNPRYQVTQFGKPVTLSCSQTLNHNVMYWYQQKSSQAPKLLFHYYDKDFNNEADTPDNFQSRRPNTSFCFLDIRSPGLGDTAMYLCATSRDPSSGNTIYFGEGSWLTVV.

V is TRBV19 and J is TRBJ2-1; 7 bases match TRBD2. J gave up 3 bases and V 8 bases, and 4 bases lay outside the gene matches. Germline values: CDR1 LNHDA, CDR2 SQIVND (reference sequence). The CDR3 sequence is 13 residues long. The CDR3 coding sequence is TGTGCCAGTGGGCTAGCGGTCTACAATGAGCAGTTCTTC. Amino acid sequence: CASGLAVYNEQFF.

The chain joins TRBV5-1 to TRBJ2-1, with 8 bases matching TRBD1. The CDR3 spans 16 residues. J lost 4 bases, V lost 0 bases, and 6 bases had no gene match. Germline CDR1 reads SGHRS; CDR2 reads YFSETQ. The CDR3 sequence: CASSLAGTGAYNEQFF. The CDR3 DNA is TGCGCCAGCAGCTTGGCTGGGACAGGAGCGTACAATGAGCAGTTCTTC.

This clone has more than one count but fewer than ten. The chain links TRBV7-2 to TRBJ2-5; D remains ambiguous. Germline lookup yields CDR1 SGHTA and CDR2 FQGNSA. The CDR3 loop spans 13 amino acids. Trimming took off 2 bases at V and 2 bases at J, with 6 bases between the two ends. CDR3 nucleotide sequence: TGTGCCAGCAGCTTACCGCGGCAAGAGACCCAGTACTTC. Its translation is CASSLPRQETQYF.

A single count supports this clone. V gene TRBV18 combines with J gene TRBJ1-1; 7 nucleotides align to TRBD1. This CDR3 is 13 amino acids long. V was pared by 3 bases and J by 8 bases, with 6 bases of the junction left unmatched. Germline V gene sequence: CDR1 KGHSH, CDR2 LQKENI. The CDR3 DNA sequence: TGTGCCAGCTCACCCGCCGGGACAGAAGAAGCTTTCTTT. Translation gives CASSPAGTEEAFF.

In its sample, this clone was seen a few times. The genes are TRBV6-1 and TRBJ1-2; D gene ambiguous. Trimming stripped 3 bases from V and 3 bases from J, with 8 bases between. Germline V gene data show CDR1 as MNHNS and CDR2 as SASEGT. The CDR3 is 13 amino acids. CDR3 nucleotide sequence: TGTGCCAGCAGTGAGCGGGAAGACTATGGCTACACCTTC. Its protein product is CASSEREDYGYTF.

CDR3 DNA sequence: TGCAGTGCTTTCGGTACGTCTGAGCAGTTCTTC. Translating it yields CSAFGTSEQFF. This chain uses TRBV20-1 with TRBJ2-1; D not resolved. Germline CDR1 DFQATT, CDR2 SNEGSKA (reference sequence). V was cut by 5 bases and J by 9 bases, with 11 bases left in between. This CDR3 region has 11 residues.

V usage is TRBV28 and J usage is TRBJ1-4; weak D call: TRBD1 (6 bases). Trimming left V 3 bases short and J 8 bases short, with 19 bases between. The CDR3 length is 16 residues. CDR1 is MDHEN and CDR2 is SYDVKM in the germline V gene. The CDR3 region has the DNA TGTGCCAGCAGTTTCCGCCGGGGGGCACGAAGCGAAAAACTGTTTTTT. This sequence encodes CASSFRRGARSEKLFF.

V and J are TRBV10-3 and TRBJ2-3; 13 nucleotides match TRBD2. Trimming took 8 bases from V and 8 from J; bases not matched to a gene: 10. Germline V gives CDR1 ENHRY, CDR2 SYGVKD. The CDR3 spans 15 residues. The CDR3 DNA reads as TGTGCCATCGCCGGGACTAGCGGGGACCCAGCTACGCAGTATTTT. Its translation is CAIAGTSGDPATQYF.

The chain carries TRBV10-1 and TRBJ2-2; possible D gene TRBD2, 5 bases. Trimming removed 7 bases at V and 7 bases at J, with 13 bases between. Germline V gives CDR1 WNHNN, CDR2 SYGVQD (reference sequence). The length of the CDR3 is 13 residues. This CDR3 reads CASKGGRGGELFF. The CDR3, as DNA: TGCGCCAGCAAAGGAGGCCGGGGCGGGGAGCTGTTTTTT.

The CDR3, as DNA: TGCGCCAGCAGCTTTTCCGGGACAGCGCAGTATTTT. It codes for CASSFSGTAQYF. The genes are TRBV5-1 and TRBJ2-3; 7 nucleotides match TRBD1. The CDR3 length is 12 residues. The junction had 4 bases not matched to a gene; V was cut back by 2 bases and J by 10 bases. Germline V gene sequence: CDR1 SGHRS, CDR2 YFSETQ. The variable domain in full, with the rest retrieved from reference TRBV5-1 and TRBJ2-3, is KAGVTQTPRYLIKTRGQQVTLSCSPISGHRSVSWYQQTPGQGLQFLFEYFSETQRNKGNFPGRFSGRQFSNSRSEMNVSTLELGDSALYLCASSFSGTAQYFGPGTRLTVL.

V gene TRBV2 combines with J gene TRBJ2-5; TRBD2 matches at 13 bases. Germline loops: CDR1 SNHLY, CDR2 FYNNEI. V lost 3 bases, J lost 5 bases, and 15 bases stayed unmatched. The CDR3 consists of 19 residues. CDR3 amino acids: CASSDGAGTSGANWETQYF. CDR3 sequence (DNA): TGTGCCAGCAGTGATGGGGCCGGGACTAGCGGGGCCAATTGGGAGACCCAGTACTTC. Complete variable domain (other parts from reference TRBV2 and TRBJ2-5): EPEVTQTPSHQVTQMGQEVILRCVPISNHLYFYWYRQILGQKVEFLVSFYNNEISEKSEIFDDQFSVERPDGSNFTLKIRSTKLEDSAMYFCASSDGAGTSGANWETQYFGPGTRLLVL.

V and J are TRBV7-2 and TRBJ2-2; D uncertain. V was pared by 1 base and J by 6 bases, with 6 bases between. There are 13 residues in the CDR3. CDR1 SGHTA and CDR2 FQGNSA come from the germline V gene. The CDR3 DNA sequence: TGTGCCAGCAGCTTAGGACTCGCCGGGGAGCTGTTTTTT. It codes for CASSLGLAGELFF.

This clone was counted once. The rearrangement links TRBV2 to TRBJ2-3; D is ambiguous. The V gene's germline CDR1 is SNHLY and CDR2 FYNNEI. The length of the CDR3 is 12 residues. Trimming took 6 bases from V and 3 from J, leaving 7 bases between them. The CDR3 loop is CASRATTDTQYF. The CDR3 nucleotides read TGTGCCAGCAGGGCTACGACAGATACGCAGTATTTT.

The chain links TRBV5-1 to TRBJ1-2, with 7 positions matching TRBD1. Germline assignment: CDR1 SGHRS and CDR2 YFSETQ. The junction had 12 bases not matched to a gene; V was cut back by 0 bases and J by 4 bases. The CDR3 spans 17 residues. The DNA of the CDR3 is TGCGCCAGCAGCTTGGGTCGACAGGGCGGGCGGCTCTATGGCTACACCTTC. Translated: CASSLGRQGGRLYGYTF.

The chain has TRBV15 and TRBJ2-2, with D possibly TRBD1 on 6 matching bases. CDR1 is LNHNV and CDR2 is YYDKDF in the germline V gene (reference sequence). Trimming took off 1 base at V and 8 bases at J, with 17 bases between the two ends. The CDR3 is made up of 16 amino acids. The CDR3 protein is CATSRALPTGMGELFF. The CDR3 DNA sequence: TGTGCCACCAGCAGAGCTCTCCCCACAGGGATGGGGGAGCTGTTTTTT.

The chain couples TRBV5-1 to TRBJ2-2; no definite D call. The CDR3 is 14 residues long. V was trimmed by 3 bases and J by 4 bases, leaving 10 bases between them. The germline CDR1 and CDR2 sequences are SGHRS and YFSETQ. The CDR3 nucleotides read TGCGCCAGCAGCTCGGCTCGCGGCACCGGGGAGCTGTTTTTT. Protein product: CASSSARGTGELFF. Together with reference TRBV5-1 and TRBJ2-2, the CDR3 gives the full variable domain: KAGVTQTPRYLIKTRGQQVTLSCSPISGHRSVSWYQQTPGQGLQFLFEYFSETQRNKGNFPGRFSGRQFSNSRSEMNVSTLELGDSALYLCASSSARGTGELFFGEGSRLTVL.

The sample holds a few counts of this clone. The chain is built from TRBV9 and TRBJ2-1; D is perhaps TRBD1 or TRBD2 (5 bases each). This CDR3 has 15 amino acids. Deletions cut 0 bases from V and 2 bases from J, with 9 bases between. Germline V gives CDR1 SGDLS, CDR2 YYNGEE. CDR3 protein: CASSVDGGTYNEQFF. CDR3 bases: TGTGCCAGCAGCGTAGATGGGGGTACCTACAATGAGCAGTTCTTC.